What follows are 9 T cell receptor beta chains derived from one specimen sequenced in a study of cytomegalovirus exposure and HLA in healthy donors. Vbeta (60) and Jbeta (13) primers were used in the PCR. Measured with immunoSEQ multiplex PCR; TCRdb has only the in-frame clones, and not every one. The table has 100,000 to 150,000 clones, around 80% seen once; the top ten hold approximately 10%. Material: PBMCs. These receptors originate from a man younger than 40 in good health and CMV-seropositive.

This chain links TRBV7-2 with TRBJ2-5; 7 nucleotides align to TRBD1. Germline values: CDR1 SGHTA, CDR2 FQGNSA. The CDR3 length is 15 residues. V was clipped by 1 base and J by 2 bases; unmatched bases: 4. The CDR3 loop is CASSLGQGKQETQYF. As DNA, the CDR3 is TGTGCCAGCAGCTTAGGACAGGGCAAACAAGAGACCCAGTACTTC.

V and J are TRBV7-2 and TRBJ2-2; TRBD2 matches 7 bases. There are 18 residues in the CDR3. The V segment lost 0 bases and the J segment 2 bases; nucleotides outside the gene matches: 9. Germline V gives CDR1 SGHTA, CDR2 FQGNSA. CDR3 loop: CASSLAQGGAGNTGELFF. The CDR3, as DNA: TGTGCCAGCAGCTTAGCGCAGGGCGGAGCGGGAAACACCGGGGAGCTGTTTTTT.

The J gene is TRBJ2-7, the V gene TRBV27, with TRBD2 matching over 13 bases. This CDR3 region has 14 residues. Germline loops: CDR1 MNHEY, CDR2 SMNVEV (reference sequence). The J segment lost 7 bases and the V segment lost 3 bases, leaving 3 bases of the junction unmatched. DNA for the CDR3: TGTGCCAGCAGTTTCGGACTAGCGGGAGTTGAGCAGTACTTC. Its translation is CASSFGLAGVEQYF.

The chain joins TRBV5-1 to TRBJ2-7; 9 bases align to TRBD1. The CDR3 totals 16 residues. Trimming at V came to 0 bases and at J to 4 bases, leaving 8 bases not matched to a gene. From germline, CDR1 is SGHRS and CDR2 YFSETQ. CDR3 sequence (DNA): TGCGCCAGCAGCTTGGTTGACAGGGGGAGGTTATACGAGCAGTACTTC. Amino acids: CASSLVDRGRLYEQYF.

The V and J genes are TRBV7-8 and TRBJ2-3, with D uncertain. Germline V lookup: CDR1 SGHVS, CDR2 FQNEAQ. The CDR3 is 16 residues long. Trimming removed 5 bases from V and 0 bases from J, with 15 bases in between. The CDR3 DNA follows: TGTGCCAGCAGCCTAAAACCAGGTTATAGCACAGATACGCAGTATTTT. Translation: CASSLKPGYSTDTQYF.

The chain combines TRBV6-4 with TRBJ2-2, with D maybe TRBD1 (5 bases). Between the trimmed V and J ends, which lost 0 bases and 6 bases, there was a span of 5 bases. The CDR3 has 13 amino acids. The germline gives CDR1 MRHNA, CDR2 SNTAGT. CDR3 coding DNA: TGTGCCAGCAGTGACTCAGGGGCCGGGGAGCTGTTTTTT. It translates to CASSDSGAGELFF.

V usage is TRBV7-8 and J usage is TRBJ2-7; D is unresolved. Germline V gene data show CDR1 as SGHVS and CDR2 as FQNEAQ. V dropped 5 bases and J dropped 7 bases, with 9 bases sitting between them. The CDR3 is 11 amino acids. Here the CDR3 DNA reads TGTGCCAGCAGCCCCGCGAGGGAGCAGTACTTC. Translated, it gives CASSPAREQYF.

The chain uses TRBV29-1 and TRBJ2-1; TRBD2 might be the D (6 bases). The V and J ends lost 7 bases and 0 bases respectively, with 16 bases between them. This CDR3 has 15 amino acids. Per germline, CDR1 SQVTM and CDR2 ANQGSEA. DNA for the CDR3: TGCAGCGCCCTACCAGGAGGGAGCTCCTACAATGAGCAGTTCTTC. Protein: CSALPGGSSYNEQFF.

This chain uses TRBV11-1 with TRBJ2-3; 9 bases map to TRBD2. This CDR3 has 18 residues. The V gene end was trimmed by 4 bases and the J gene end by 3 bases; junction bases not matched to a gene: 14. The germline CDR1 and CDR2 sequences are SGHAT and FQDESV (reference sequence). The CDR3 here is CASSSSDSGSFRTDTQYF. The DNA of the CDR3 is TGTGCCAGCAGCTCAAGCGATAGCGGGAGTTTTAGGACAGATACGCAGTATTTT.